This T cell receptor beta chain was obtained from a study of blood T cell repertoires in COVID-19. V trimming: 4 bases; J trimming: 1 base; junction bases outside the gene matches: 3. CDR1 and CDR2 from the germline V gene are MNHEY and SMNVEV (reference sequence). The CDR3 has 15 amino acids. Measured with immunoSEQ multiplex PCR; TCRdb has only the in-frame clones, and not every one. The data hold 150,000 or so clones, with 80% to 90% observed a single time. This clone appeared once. The receptor's source is a man in his late teens or twenties with COVID-19, enrolled during active disease. The chain combines TRBV27 with TRBJ2-3; TRBD2 agrees at 9 bases. Input material: peripheral blood. In nucleotides, the CDR3 is TGTGCCAGCAGTTCATGGACTAGCGGCACAGATACGCAGTATTTT. Its translation is CASSSWTSGTDTQYF.